The source of this T cell receptor beta chain is a study of blood T cell repertoires in COVID-19. The V segment lost 3 bases and the J segment 1 base; nucleotides outside the gene matches: 8. The CDR3 sequence is 16 residues long. Germline loops: CDR1 LGHNA, CDR2 YNFKEQ. Clones were read by immunoSEQ multiplex PCR, and TCRdb kept only the in-frame ones, dropping some. The top ten hold 1.5% to 2% of the sample, which has roughly 300,000 clones, around nine tenths seen once. This clonotype originated in a woman under 40 with COVID-19, enrolled during active disease. Sequences were obtained from peripheral blood. The chain joins TRBV4-2 to TRBJ2-7; TRBD1 aligns across 8 bases. The CDR3 reads CASSQERQGSSYEQYF. DNA of the CDR3: TGTGCCAGCAGCCAGGAAAGACAGGGGTCGTCCTACGAGCAGTACTTC.